This T cell receptor (beta chain) originates from a study of T cells in narcolepsy (dated by TCRdb to the late 2010s). About the full investigation: Patients with narcolepsy type 1 or type 2 (NT1, NT2) and healthy control donors were enrolled in the study. The study used TCR Vbeta sequencing to track clonotypes in blood and CSF while looking for autoreactive T cells in narcolepsy patients that target self-antigens of hypocretin neurons (hypocretin, TRIB2).

The research as a whole found: Some blood memory CD4+ repertoires from patients and controls contained no sequences matching autoreactive T cell clones. Plots that compared CSF and blood CD4+ T cell clonotypes from the same patient highlighted HCRT-specific and TRIB2-specific autoreactive clonotypes. Numbers of sequenced blood memory CD4+ clonotypes were comparable, averaging about 39,494 in patients and 33,354 in controls. According to the report, autoreactive clonotypes were detected serially in the blood of the same patients and of different patients, but not in healthy controls.

For TCR Vbeta sequencing, memory CD4+ T cells were sorted ex vivo from the peripheral blood of both healthy controls and narcolepsy patients. V and J are trimmed by 4 bases and 5 bases, and the gene matches miss 4 bases of the junction. The germline V gene sets CDR1 to MNHEY and CDR2 to SVGAGI. The CDR3 spans 15 residues, from the cysteine through the phenylalanine. Of the read, only the CDR3 DNA is kept; its 45 bases are in frame from base 1. Details on this clone: Its antigen has not been determined. Base qualities are missing; no much larger clone stands one base away.

Libraries came from the immunoSEQ multiplex PCR assay. Imported from immuneACCESS, the table was reduced by TCRdb to in-frame sequences with V and J called. These copies leave out some clones; in studies compared against another copy, an unresolved V gene accounts for under half, and the cause of the remainder is not known. Across this sample there are around 27,000 clones, with roughly four fifths seen only once. About 1.2% of the sample is in the top ten clones. The receptor was derived from a human donor with narcolepsy. The chain is encoded by TRBV6-5 joined to TRBJ1-5, with 11 bases in between that match TRBD1. Material: CD45RA- memory CD4+ T cells from PBMCs. The cell subset or site label, read with the paper, signifies: memory T cells sorted ex vivo from peripheral blood. This receptor has the CDR3 CASSWTGGYDQPQHF. The DNA sequence reads TGTGCCAGCAGTTGGACAGGGGGCTATGATCAGCCCCAGCATTTT.